Listed here is a single T cell receptor beta chain. The antigen this receptor binds is unknown. It has no much larger one-base neighbor in the sample; base qualities were not kept. The data originate from a study of blood T cell repertoires in COVID-19 (TCRdb year 2020). In terms of the full investigation: The collaborator samples originated in the United States, Italy and Spain and spanned the acute and convalescent phases of COVID-19. The material from the prospective study consisted of cDNA or gDNA derived from T cells, B-cell-depleted T cells, or PBMCs. Subjects who had been exposed to COVID-19, were actively infected with it, or had recovered from it provided the deeply sampled blood TCRbeta repertoires that made up the dataset. Samples were obtained from the ongoing ImmuneRACE study (first 160 participants) and from 950 to 1,500 subjects provided by 6 global collaborators. The repertoires were released in a freely available public database meant as a resource for research on the immune response to SARS-CoV-2. Where available, HLA class I and class II types were taken from metadata supplied by the sample provider and were not determined by assay-based typing. Nearly every sample came with metadata listing a de-identified subject ID, COVID-19 status, age in years and sex. Overall results and qualifications from the work: Clinical and demographic metadata were provided uncurated, with the amount varying by source and participant.

Whole blood was collected in K2EDTA tubes by collaborating institutions according to the institutions' own protocols. Collaborator samples were shipped for TCRbeta analysis as frozen whole blood, isolated PBMCs, or DNA extracted from either sample type. The CDR3 starts with the cysteine, ends with the phenylalanine, and has 15 residues. CDR3 DNA only is kept here, 45 bases in frame from base 1. V is trimmed back by 10 bases and J by 4 bases, and the junction contains 15 bases that no gene match accounts for. The CDR1 and CDR2 encoded by the germline V gene (reference sequence) are LNHDA and SQIVND. TCRbeta CDR3 regions were amplified from genomic DNA using the immunoSEQ Assay, a bias-controlled multiplex PCR. The authors processed their data as follows. Nucleated cell counts per sample were estimated from amplification of reference gene primers within the assay. Sequence reads were collapsed and filtered to measure the absolute abundance of every unique TCRbeta CDR3 rearrangement. For each sample, productive Simpson clonality was calculated by taking the square root of Simpson's diversity index across productive rearrangements. TCRdb mirrors the immuneACCESS table, restricted to in-frame sequences. Some clones are absent from its copies; in checked studies, under half trace to an unresolved V gene, and the reason for the others is unknown. For V, J and clone size, that table is used; D and trimming come from the DNA. This sample gives about 190,000 clones in total; 90% of them show up just once. The ten largest clones represent 0.53% of the sample.

The chain is assembled from TRBV19 and TRBJ1-2; 7 middle bases align to TRBD1. Source material: peripheral blood. The clonotype comes from a man aged 50 to 59 with acute or convalescent COVID-19. The CDR3 protein is CATSSGTASPYGYTF. The nucleotide sequence reads TGTGCCACCTCGTCCGGGACAGCTAGTCCCTATGGCTACACCTTC.